This T cell receptor beta chain was retrieved from a study of cytomegalovirus exposure and HLA in healthy donors. On the study more broadly: Unique TCR beta sequences numbering approximately 120 million came from 150 million to 200 million T cells in an earlier analysis. The study placed over 65% of its approximately 400 genotyped donors in the Caucasian-associated ancestry cluster.

The length of the CDR3 is 13 residues. Germline V CDR1 and CDR2: LNHDA, SQIVND (reference sequence). V lost 7 bases and J lost 4, with 10 bases in between. The PCR made use of 60 Vbeta and 13 Jbeta primers. Repertoires were generated with immunoSEQ multiplex PCR, while TCRdb's copy carries only in-frame clones and drops some. Here the sample spans 150,000 to 200,000 clones, over 70% being singletons. The J gene is TRBJ2-2, the V gene TRBV19; possible D gene TRBD2, 6 bases. The clonotype was recovered from a woman between 18 and 30 years old in good health and CMV-seropositive. Material for sequencing was PBMCs. The CDR3 loop is CASTVSGTGELFF. The DNA of the CDR3 is TGTGCCAGTACCGTTAGCGGCACCGGGGAGCTGTTTTTT.